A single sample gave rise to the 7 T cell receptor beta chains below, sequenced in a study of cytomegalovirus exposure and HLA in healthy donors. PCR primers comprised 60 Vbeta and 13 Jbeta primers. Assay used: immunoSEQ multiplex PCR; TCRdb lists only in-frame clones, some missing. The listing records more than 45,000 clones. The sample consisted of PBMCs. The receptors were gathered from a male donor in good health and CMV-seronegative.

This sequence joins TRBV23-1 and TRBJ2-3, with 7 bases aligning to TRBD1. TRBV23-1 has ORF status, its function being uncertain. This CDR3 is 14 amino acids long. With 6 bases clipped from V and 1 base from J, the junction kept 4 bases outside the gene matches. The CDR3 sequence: CASSLGGGTDTQYF. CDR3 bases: TGCGCCAGCAGCCTAGGGGGCGGCACAGATACGCAGTATTTT.

The CDR3 DNA is TGTGCCAGCAGCCCCAAAGGGCGGGGGAATCAAGGCGAGCAGTACTTC. This sequence encodes CASSPKGRGNQGEQYF. The chain carries TRBV27 and TRBJ2-7; TRBD2 matches 7 bases. Germline CDR1 reads MNHEY; CDR2 reads SMNVEV (reference sequence). This CDR3 has 16 residues. The junction had 17 bases not matched to a gene; V was cut back by 6 bases and J by 6 bases.

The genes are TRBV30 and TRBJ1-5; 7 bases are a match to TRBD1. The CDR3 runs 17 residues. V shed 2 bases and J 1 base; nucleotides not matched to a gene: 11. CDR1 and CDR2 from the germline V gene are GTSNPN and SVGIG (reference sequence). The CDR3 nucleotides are TGTGCCTGGAGTCCTGCCGGGACAGAAGTGAGCAATCAGCCCCAGCATTTT. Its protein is CAWSPAGTEVSNQPQHF.

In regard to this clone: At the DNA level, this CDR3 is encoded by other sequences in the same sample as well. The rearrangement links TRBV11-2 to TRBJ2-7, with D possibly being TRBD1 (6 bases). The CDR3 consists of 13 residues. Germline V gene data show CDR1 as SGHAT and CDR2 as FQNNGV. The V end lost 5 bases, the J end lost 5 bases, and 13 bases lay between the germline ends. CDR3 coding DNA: TGTGCCAGCAGCCCAAGCAGGGGTGACGAGCAGTACTTC. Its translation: CASSPSRGDEQYF.

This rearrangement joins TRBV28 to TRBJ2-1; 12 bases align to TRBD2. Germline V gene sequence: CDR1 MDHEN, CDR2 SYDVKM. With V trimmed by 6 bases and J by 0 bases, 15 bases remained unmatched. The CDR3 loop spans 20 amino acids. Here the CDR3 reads CASSYPPPTSGGSSYNEQFF. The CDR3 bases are TGTGCCAGCAGCTACCCCCCTCCAACTAGCGGGGGGAGCTCCTACAATGAGCAGTTCTTC.

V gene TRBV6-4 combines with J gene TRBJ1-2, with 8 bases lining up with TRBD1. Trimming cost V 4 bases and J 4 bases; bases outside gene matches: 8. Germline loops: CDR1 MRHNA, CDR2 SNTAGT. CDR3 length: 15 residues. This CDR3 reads CASSGQPGGGYGYTF. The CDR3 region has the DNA TGTGCCAGCAGTGGTCAACCAGGGGGCGGCTATGGCTACACCTTC.

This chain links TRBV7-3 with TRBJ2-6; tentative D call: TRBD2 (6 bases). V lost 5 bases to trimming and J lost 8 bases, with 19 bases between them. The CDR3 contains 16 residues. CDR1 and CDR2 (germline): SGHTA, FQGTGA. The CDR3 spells CASSRRTGTSSNVLTF. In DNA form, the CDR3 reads TGTGCCAGCAGCCGACGAACCGGGACTTCGTCCAACGTCCTGACTTTC.